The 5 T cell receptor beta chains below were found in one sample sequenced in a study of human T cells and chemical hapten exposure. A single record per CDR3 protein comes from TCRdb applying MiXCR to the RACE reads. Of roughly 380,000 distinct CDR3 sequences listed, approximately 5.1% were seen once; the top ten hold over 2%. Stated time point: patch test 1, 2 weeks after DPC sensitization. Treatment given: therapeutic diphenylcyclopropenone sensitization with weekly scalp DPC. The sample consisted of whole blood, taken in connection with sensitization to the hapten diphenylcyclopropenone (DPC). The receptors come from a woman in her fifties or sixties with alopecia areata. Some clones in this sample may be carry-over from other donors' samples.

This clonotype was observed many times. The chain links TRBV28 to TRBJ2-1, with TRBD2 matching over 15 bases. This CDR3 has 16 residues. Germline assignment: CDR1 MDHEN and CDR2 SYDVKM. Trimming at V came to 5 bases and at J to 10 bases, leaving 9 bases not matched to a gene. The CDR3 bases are TGTGCCAGCAGTGCCGACATCGGACTAGCGGGAGGGGAGCAGTTCTTC. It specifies CASSADIGLAGGEQFF.

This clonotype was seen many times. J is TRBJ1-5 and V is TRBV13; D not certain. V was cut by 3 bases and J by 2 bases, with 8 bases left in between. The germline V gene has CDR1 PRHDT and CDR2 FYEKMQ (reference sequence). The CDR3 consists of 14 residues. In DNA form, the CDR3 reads TGTGCCAGCAGCTTTGGGAAGGGCAATCAGCCCCAGCATTTT. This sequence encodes CASSFGKGNQPQHF.

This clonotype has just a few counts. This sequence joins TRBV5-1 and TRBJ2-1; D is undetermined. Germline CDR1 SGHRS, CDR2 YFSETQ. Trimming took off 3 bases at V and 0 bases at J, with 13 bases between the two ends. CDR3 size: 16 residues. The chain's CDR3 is CASSSETPSSYNEQFF. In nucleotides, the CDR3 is TGCGCCAGCAGCTCAGAGACTCCTAGCTCCTACAATGAGCAGTTCTTC.

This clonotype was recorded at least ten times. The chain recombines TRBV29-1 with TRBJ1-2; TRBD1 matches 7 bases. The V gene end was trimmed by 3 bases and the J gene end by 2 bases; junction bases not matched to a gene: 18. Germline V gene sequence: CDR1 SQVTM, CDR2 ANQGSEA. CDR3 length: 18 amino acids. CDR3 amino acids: CSVDNPWQGGLQNYGYTF. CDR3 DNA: TGCAGCGTTGACAATCCCTGGCAGGGGGGTCTTCAGAACTATGGCTACACCTTC.

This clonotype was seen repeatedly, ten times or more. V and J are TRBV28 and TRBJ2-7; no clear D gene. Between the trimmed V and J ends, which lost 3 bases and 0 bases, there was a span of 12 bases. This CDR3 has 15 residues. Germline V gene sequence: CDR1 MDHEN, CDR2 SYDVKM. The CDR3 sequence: CASSLYGRSSYEQYF. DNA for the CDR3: TGTGCCAGCAGTTTGTACGGCAGGAGCTCCTACGAGCAGTACTTC.